Listed below are T cell receptor beta chains from one sample, sequenced in a study of cytomegalovirus exposure and HLA in healthy donors. Assay used: immunoSEQ multiplex PCR; TCRdb lists only in-frame clones, some missing. The sample lists approximately 160,000 clones; approximately 78% were seen once. The specimen was PBMCs. The receptors were sampled from a young woman in good health and CMV-seronegative. The CDR3 runs from the conserved cysteine through the conserved F or W. A D gene is named only where the DNA matches it firmly. Rows may omit the clone size; those that give it use once, few, many or a size class.

NA,TRBV6-5,TRBJ2-7,NA,CASSYSGALSYEQYF,TGTGCCAGCAGTTACTCGGGGGCTCTATCCTACGAGCAGTACTTC
TRBD2,TRBV4-1,TRBJ2-1,NA,CASSRLAGGRNEQFF,TGCGCCAGCAGCCGACTAGCGGGGGGCAGGAATGAGCAGTTCTTC
NA,TRBV9,TRBJ2-1,once,CASSGAGQGSYNEQFF,TGTGCCAGCAGCGGGGCAGGGCAGGGCTCCTACAATGAGCAGTTCTTC
NA,TRBV25-1,TRBJ1-4,NA,CASSAPRDPLMEKLFF,TGTGCCAGCAGTGCCCCCCGCGATCCCCTTATGGAAAAACTGTTTTTT
NA,TRBV2,TRBJ1-2,NA,CASSADNYSDGYTF,TGTGCCAGCAGTGCCGACAATTATTCTGATGGCTACACCTTC
NA,TRBV4-1,TRBJ1-6,once,CASSQEPGLRSPLHF,TGCGCCAGCAGCCAAGAGCCGGGACTGAGGTCACCCCTCCACTTT
TRBD1,TRBV6-6,TRBJ1-2,NA,CASSYPTGPYYGYTF,TGTGCCAGCAGTTACCCGACAGGGCCTTACTATGGCTACACCTTC
TRBD2,TRBV4-2,TRBJ2-7,NA,CASSKTSGGIYEQYF,TGTGCCAGCAGCAAGACTAGCGGGGGGATTTACGAGCAGTACTTC
NA,TRBV7-3,TRBJ2-2,NA,CASSPGTGELFF,TGTGCCAGCAGCCCGGGGACCGGGGAGCTGTTTTTT
NA,TRBV7-3,TRBJ1-1,once,CASSSYLNTEAFF,TGTGCCAGCAGCTCGTACTTGAACACTGAAGCTTTCTTT
TRBD2,TRBV5-1,TRBJ2-1,NA,CASSFNPSGRVGSSYNEQFF,TGCGCCAGCAGCTTCAATCCTAGCGGGAGAGTTGGAAGCTCCTACAATGAGCAGTTCTTC
NA,TRBV2,TRBJ2-1,few,CASSSRLGNEQFF,TGTGCCAGCAGCAGCCGACTAGGCAATGAGCAGTTCTTC
NA,TRBV6-1,TRBJ1-5,NA,CASSFEAAGNQPQHF,TGTGCCAGCAGCTTCGAGGCGGCCGGCAATCAGCCCCAGCATTTT
TRBD1,TRBV4-1,TRBJ2-6,NA,CASSQVYRTGSSGANVLTF,TGCGCCAGCAGCCAAGTATACAGGACAGGATCCTCTGGGGCCAACGTCCTGACTTTC
TRBD2,TRBV4-1,TRBJ2-1,once,CASSQASGTSFNEQFF,TGCGCCAGCAGCCAGGCCTCCGGGACTAGCTTCAATGAGCAGTTCTTC
TRBD2,TRBV4-1,TRBJ2-5,NA,CASSQDSGGGQTQYF,TGCGCCAGCAGCCAAGATAGCGGGGGGGGGCAGACCCAGTACTTC
NA,TRBV5-1,TRBJ1-2,few,CASSLDSTYGGYTF,TGCGCCAGCAGCTTGGACAGCACCTACGGTGGCTACACCTTC
TRBD1,TRBV5-1,TRBJ1-1,few,CASSLGTGNTEAFF,TGCGCCAGCAGCTTGGGGACAGGGAACACTGAAGCTTTCTTT
NA,TRBV11-2,TRBJ1-3,NA,CASSFSAGRGGSSGNTIYF,TGTGCCAGCAGCTTCTCCGCGGGCAGGGGTGGATCCTCTGGAAACACCATATATTTT
NA,TRBV30,TRBJ2-6,NA,CAWSFYSGANVLTF,TGTGCCTGGAGTTTCTACTCTGGGGCCAACGTCCTGACTTTC
NA,TRBV27,TRBJ2-7,few,CASSLSRAGSEQYF,TGTGCCAGCAGTTTATCCAGGGCTGGATCCGAGCAGTACTTC
NA,TRBV6-1,TRBJ1-4,NA,CASSVSANEKLFF,TGTGCCAGCAGTGTCAGCGCTAATGAAAAACTGTTTTTT
TRBD1,TRBV4-2,TRBJ1-4,NA,CASSQDSGTGVEKLFF,TGTGCCAGCAGCCAAGACTCCGGGACAGGGGTTGAAAAACTGTTTTTT
NA,TRBV9,TRBJ1-3,NA,CASSVANTGGHTIYF,TGTGCCAGCAGCGTAGCGAATACGGGGGGACACACCATATATTTT
NA,TRBV10-3,TRBJ1-2,few,CAISESEGSYGYTF,TGTGCCATCAGTGAGTCGGAGGGAAGCTATGGCTACACCTTC
NA,TRBV5-1,TRBJ2-2,NA,CASSLVRWDTGSNTGELFF,TGCGCCAGCAGCTTGGTCAGGTGGGACACAGGGTCAAACACCGGGGAGCTGTTTTTT
NA,TRBV11-2,TRBJ1-1,few,CASSLTGRGGSWAGTEAFF,TGTGCCAGCAGCTTAACGGGCAGGGGTGGTTCTTGGGCCGGCACTGAAGCTTTCTTT
TRBD1,TRBV6-1,TRBJ2-7,once,CASSGSSGTGQSYEQYF,TGTGCCAGCAGTGGATCCTCGGGGACAGGGCAATCCTACGAGCAGTACTTC
NA,TRBV12-1,TRBJ2-7,NA,CASSPGCVISYEQYF,TGTGCCAGCAGCCCCGGGTGTGTGATCTCCTACGAGCAGTACTTC
TRBD1,TRBV5-1,TRBJ1-1,NA,CASSLKGQGGLTEAFF,TGCGCCAGCAGCCTGAAGGGACAGGGGGGTTTAACTGAAGCTTTCTTT
NA,TRBV6-6,TRBJ2-5,NA,CASSYPQDMGETQYF,TGTGCCAGCAGTTACCCCCAGGACATGGGAGAGACCCAGTACTTC
NA,TRBV6-1,TRBJ1-2,NA,CASSKQGTGYTF,TGTGCCAGCAGTAAACAGGGAACTGGCTACACCTTC
NA,TRBV4-2,TRBJ1-1,NA,CASSQGGENTEAFF,TGTGCCAGCAGCCAGGGGGGGGAGAACACTGAAGCTTTCTTT
NA,TRBV7-9,TRBJ1-3,NA,CASSQWTGVSGNTIYF,TGTGCCAGCAGCCAGTGGACGGGAGTCTCTGGAAACACCATATATTTT
NA,TRBV9,TRBJ2-7,NA,CASSGGPDSYEQYF,TGTGCCAGCAGCGGGGGCCCGGATTCCTACGAGCAGTACTTC
TRBD1,TRBV4-1,TRBJ2-2,NA,CASSRPGTGVTGELFF,TGCGCCAGCAGCCGCCCGGGGACAGGGGTAACCGGGGAGCTGTTTTTT
TRBD1,TRBV5-8,TRBJ2-4,NA,CASSLTGTGYQNIQYF,TGTGCCAGCAGCTTGACCGGGACAGGGTATCAAAACATTCAGTACTTC
NA,TRBV20-1,TRBJ1-4,NA,CSALNEKLFF,TGCAGTGCTTTAAATGAAAAACTGTTTTTT
NA,TRBV18,TRBJ1-2,NA,CASSPPTVRNYGYTF,TGTGCCAGCTCACCACCGACAGTACGCAACTATGGCTACACCTTC
NA,TRBV20-1,TRBJ1-1,NA,CTWGANTEAFF,TGCACGTGGGGAGCTAACACTGAAGCTTTCTTT
TRBD1,TRBV7-6,TRBJ2-1,NA,CASSAGTGGPYNEQFF,TGTGCCAGCAGCGCCGGGACAGGGGGCCCCTACAATGAGCAGTTCTTC
NA,TRBV19,TRBJ1-1,NA,CASSGQRNTEAFF,TGTGCCAGTAGCGGACAGAGGAACACTGAAGCTTTCTTT
TRBD2,TRBV14,TRBJ2-3,NA,CASSRFRAGGSTDTQYF,TGTGCCAGCAGCCGGTTCAGAGCGGGAGGGAGCACAGATACGCAGTATTTT
TRBD1,TRBV5-8,TRBJ2-7,NA,CASSEWTGGGDEQYF,TGTGCCAGCAGCGAGTGGACAGGGGGTGGGGACGAGCAGTACTTC
NA,TRBV5-1,TRBJ1-4,NA,CASSLPNEKLFF,TGCGCCAGCAGCCTCCCGAATGAAAAACTGTTTTTT
TRBD1,TRBV2,TRBJ2-5,NA,CASSDDRVVGETQYF,TGTGCCAGCAGTGATGACAGGGTGGTGGGGGAGACCCAGTACTTC
TRBD2,TRBV30,TRBJ2-1,once,CAWRGVGGRDYNEQFF,TGTGCCTGGAGAGGGGTTGGCGGGAGAGACTACAATGAGCAGTTCTTC
TRBD2,TRBV2,TRBJ2-5,NA,CASSYNSGGKSETQYF,TGTGCCAGCAGTTATAATAGCGGGGGAAAATCAGAGACCCAGTACTTC
NA,TRBV5-6,TRBJ2-3,NA,CASSLPGQGFTDTQYF,TGTGCCAGCAGCTTGCCGGGTCAGGGTTTCACAGATACGCAGTATTTT
NA,TRBV9,TRBJ1-5,NA,CASSQGSGLGNQPQHF,TGTGCCAGCAGCCAAGGCTCAGGGTTGGGCAATCAGCCCCAGCATTTT
TRBD1,TRBV29-1,TRBJ2-1,NA,CSVKGQGENEQFF,TGCAGCGTTAAGGGACAGGGGGAAAATGAGCAGTTCTTC
TRBD1,TRBV10-3,TRBJ2-2,NA,CAISDPRQGDTGELFF,TGTGCCATCAGTGACCCAAGGCAGGGGGATACCGGGGAGCTGTTTTTT
TRBD1,TRBV15,TRBJ1-1,NA,CATSSTGTGMNTEAFF,TGTGCCACCAGCAGTACCGGGACAGGTATGAACACTGAAGCTTTCTTT
NA,TRBV18,TRBJ1-1,NA,CASSPDRVNTEAFF,TGTGCCAGCTCACCGGACAGAGTGAACACTGAAGCTTTCTTT
NA,TRBV9,TRBJ2-6,few,CASSITPGANVLTF,TGTGCCAGCAGTATCACTCCTGGGGCCAACGTCCTGACTTTC
TRBD1,TRBV5-1,TRBJ2-4,once,CASSLTRDSAFNIQYF,TGCGCCAGCAGCCTGACCCGGGACAGCGCTTTTAACATTCAGTACTTC
TRBD1,TRBV5-1,TRBJ2-2,few,CASSSDRVAGELFF,TGCGCCAGCAGCTCCGACAGGGTAGCCGGGGAGCTGTTTTTT
NA,TRBV6-1,TRBJ2-7,NA,CAPQGRTASHEQYF,TGTGCCCCTCAAGGTAGGACAGCGAGCCACGAGCAGTACTTC
TRBD1,TRBV7-3,TRBJ1-1,once,CASSFRPGQGSTEAFF,TGTGCCAGCAGCTTTCGGCCGGGACAGGGCTCCACTGAAGCTTTCTTT